The clone carrying this T cell receptor beta chain was detected a few times. This entry is derived from a study of human T cells and chemical hapten exposure. TCRdb independently ran MiXCR on the RACE reads; one entry per CDR3 protein. The table includes roughly 100,000 distinct CDR3 sequences, 9% to 15% detected once. Time point specified: pre-sensitization, week 0. Treatment reported: therapeutic diphenylcyclopropenone sensitization with weekly scalp DPC. This CDR3 is 16 amino acids long. V trimming: 3 bases; J trimming: 3 bases; junction bases outside the gene matches: 9. The sequences come from whole blood, collected in connection with sensitization to the hapten diphenylcyclopropenone (DPC). The V gene is TRBV12-3 or TRBV12-4, the J gene TRBJ2-3; 7 positions match TRBD2. The source is a woman aged 45-60 years with alopecia areata. Some clones in this sample may be carry-over from other donors' samples. The CDR3 loop is CASSFRRGILTDTQYF. CDR3 coding DNA: TGTGCCAGCAGTTTCCGGCGGGGGATACTTACAGATACGCAGTATTTT.